Sequencing of this TCR beta chain was carried out in a study of T cells in Graves' hyperthyroidism and ophthalmopathy. At least ten counts were recorded for this clonotype. TCR beta CDR3 sequences were amplified from RNA transcripts. In the first-round RT-PCR of the TCR CDR3, the HTBI primer set was used. TCRdb used MiXCR to reprocess the multiplex PCR reads, holding one entry per CDR3 protein. The repertoire consists of approximately 590,000 distinct CDR3 sequences, with 15% to 19% occurring once and the leading ten covering roughly 7.3%. Hyperthyroidism of Graves' type that showed no ophthalmopathy progression within 18 months was stable. Lactation, pregnancy, other autoimmune disease or uncontrolled infection led to exclusion of patients. The PBMCs studied were ones that came from about 10 ml fresh peripheral blood. The V segment lost 3 bases and the J segment 7 bases; nucleotides outside the gene matches: 7. The CDR3 extends over 14 amino acids. CDR1 SGHTA and CDR2 FQGNSA come from the germline V gene.

This TCR derives from a young woman with Graves' hyperthyroidism. The specimen was blood. V is TRBV7-2 and J is TRBJ1-2, with TRBD1 matching 8 bases. The CDR3 coding sequence is TGTGCCAGCAGCTTTTACGACAGGGGCGCTGGCTACACCTTC. It is translated as CASSFYDRGAGYTF.